This T cell receptor beta chain appears in the sequencing data of a study of cytomegalovirus exposure and HLA in healthy donors. PCR employed 60 Vbeta and 13 Jbeta primers. TCRdb's copy holds only in-frame clones and misses some; the assay was immunoSEQ multiplex PCR. The data show just over 80,000 clones, with about four fifths seen just once and less than 6.5% held by the top ten. Donors likely had unrecorded immune exposures despite being nominally healthy when sampled. The germline V and J ends were trimmed by 5 bases and 5 bases, with 15 bases remaining between them. The CDR3 consists of 14 residues. CDR1 and CDR2 from the germline V gene are SGHRS and YFSETQ. General study points: In a later analysis, TCR beta V- and J-gene trimming showed a link to a missense DCLRE1C variant. Within an earlier analysis, most TCR beta V segments proved productive either about 87% or about 30% of the time.

For this clone: Its antigen is unidentified.

Sequences were obtained from PBMCs. This TCR was recovered from a man younger than 35 in good health and CMV-seropositive. V gene TRBV5-1 combines with J gene TRBJ2-3; maybe TRBD1 (6 bases). CDR3 DNA: TGCGCCAGCAGGATTGCAGGGGTTATAGATACGCAGTATTTT. Protein product: CASRIAGVIDTQYF. Full variable domain (missing parts from reference TRBV5-1 and TRBJ2-3): KAGVTQTPRYLIKTRGQQVTLSCSPISGHRSVSWYQQTPGQGLQFLFEYFSETQRNKGNFPGRFSGRQFSNSRSEMNVSTLELGDSALYLCASRIAGVIDTQYFGPGTRLTVL.